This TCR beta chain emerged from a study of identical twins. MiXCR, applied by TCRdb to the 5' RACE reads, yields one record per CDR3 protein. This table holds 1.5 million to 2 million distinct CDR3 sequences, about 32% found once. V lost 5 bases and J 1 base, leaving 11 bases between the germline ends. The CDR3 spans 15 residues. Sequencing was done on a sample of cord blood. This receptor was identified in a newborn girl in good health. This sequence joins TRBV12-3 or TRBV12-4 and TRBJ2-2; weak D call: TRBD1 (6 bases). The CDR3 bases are TGTGCCAGCAGTGTGGGACACCTGAACACCGGGGAGCTGTTTTTT. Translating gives CASSVGHLNTGELFF.